Listed below are T cell receptor beta chains from one sample, sequenced in a study of shared clonotypes between healthy human individuals. The table came from immunoSEQ multiplex PCR; TCRdb's copy has only in-frame clones and leaves some out. The repertoire holds 450,000 to 500,000 clones, with about 72% as singletons. Sequences were obtained from PBMCs. The receptor source for this set is a woman aged 40 to 55 in good health. Some clones in this sample may be carry-over from other donors' samples. Each CDR3 is given with its conserved first and last residue. A D gene is named only where the DNA matches it firmly. Clone size is stated in some rows and not others, as once, few, many or a class when expanded.

clone size	J gene	V gene	CDR3 length	D gene	CDR3 protein	CDR3 DNA
once	TRBJ2-7	TRBV6-5	11	NA	CASGPRYEQYF	TGTGCCAGCGGACCACGCTACGAGCAGTACTTC
NA	TRBJ2-7	TRBV28	14	TRBD1	CASREGTGFYEQYF	TGTGCCAGCCGCGAAGGGACAGGGTTCTACGAGCAGTACTTC
NA	TRBJ2-3	TRBV6-5	14	NA	CASSYNAQTDTQYF	TGTGCCAGCAGTTATAACGCGCAAACAGATACGCAGTATTTT
NA	TRBJ2-2	TRBV19	15	NA	CASSNRQGGTGELFF	TGTGCCAGTAGTAACAGGCAGGGTGGCACCGGGGAGCTGTTTTTT
NA	TRBJ1-5	TRBV2	14	NA	CASSDSSGDQPQHF	TGTGCCAGCAGTGACTCGTCGGGGGATCAGCCCCAGCATTTT
NA	TRBJ2-7	TRBV28	15	TRBD2	CASSSGTSGTYEQYF	TGTGCCAGCAGCTCCGGGACTAGCGGGACCTACGAGCAGTACTTC
NA	TRBJ1-4	TRBV7-2	13	NA	CASSLGGQEKLFF	TGTGCCAGCAGCTTAGGTGGCCAGGAAAAACTGTTTTTT
NA	TRBJ2-1	TRBV5-1	13	NA	CASSLEANNEQFF	TGCGCCAGCAGCTTGGAAGCTAACAATGAGCAGTTCTTC
NA	TRBJ2-7	TRBV28	14	NA	CASSPPSGVGEQYF	TGTGCCAGCAGTCCACCGTCTGGGGTTGGTGAGCAGTACTTC
NA	TRBJ1-2	TRBV7-2	15	TRBD1	CASSSSAGGWGGYTF	TGTGCCAGCAGCTCTTCTGCAGGGGGCTGGGGTGGCTACACCTTC
NA	TRBJ2-7	TRBV21-1	16	NA	CASSKGGPSGVNEQYF	TGTGCCAGCAGCAAAGGGGGTCCCTCAGGGGTTAACGAGCAGTACTTC
NA	TRBJ1-2	TRBV28	10	NA	CATGLYGYTF	TGTGCCACAGGTCTCTATGGCTACACCTTC
NA	TRBJ1-5	TRBV5-5	14	TRBD1	CASGTGGLNQPQHF	TGTGCCAGCGGGACAGGGGGCCTCAATCAGCCCCAGCATTTT
once	TRBJ2-7	TRBV9	16	TRBD2	CASSVDGGRAVDEQYF	TGTGCCAGCAGCGTAGATGGAGGGAGGGCCGTGGACGAGCAGTACTTC
NA	TRBJ2-5	TRBV23-1	13	NA	CASSIWGEETQYF	TGCGCCAGCAGTATCTGGGGGGAGGAGACCCAGTACTTC
NA	TRBJ1-2	TRBV5-4	17	NA	CASSLVGLLSPQGGYTF	TGTGCCAGCAGCTTGGTCGGCCTTTTGAGCCCCCAGGGCGGCTACACCTTC
NA	TRBJ2-1	TRBV30	15	TRBD2	CAWKGTSGRINEQFF	TGTGCCTGGAAAGGGACTAGCGGGAGGATCAATGAGCAGTTCTTC
once	TRBJ2-5	TRBV2	11	NA	CASSLQETQYF	TGTGCCAGCAGCCTCCAAGAGACCCAGTACTTC
once	TRBJ1-3	TRBV28	15	NA	CASSFRGGPGNTIYF	TGTGCCAGCAGTTTCCGGGGAGGGCCTGGAAACACCATATATTTT
NA	TRBJ2-1	TRBV21-1	17	NA	CASSKVLAGGPANEQFF	TGTGCCAGCAGCAAAGTACTAGCGGGAGGGCCTGCAAATGAGCAGTTCTTC
NA	TRBJ1-5	TRBV18	14	NA	CASSPGQNNQPQHF	TGTGCCAGCTCACCCGGACAAAACAATCAGCCCCAGCATTTT
NA	TRBJ2-2	TRBV2	14	NA	CASSWDILTGELFF	TGTGCCAGCAGTTGGGACATACTCACCGGGGAGCTGTTTTTT
NA	TRBJ2-1	TRBV30	14	TRBD2	CAWSVGAGVGEQFF	TGTGCCTGGAGTGTAGGAGCGGGAGTCGGTGAGCAGTTCTTC
NA	TRBJ1-1	TRBV28	14	NA	CASSVPGFNTEAFF	TGTGCCAGCAGTGTTCCAGGGTTTAACACTGAAGCTTTCTTT
NA	TRBJ2-7	TRBV28	12	NA	CASTRGGNEQYF	TGTGCCAGCACCAGGGGCGGCAACGAGCAGTACTTC
NA	TRBJ2-1	TRBV4-3	13	NA	CASSQVDEDEQFF	TGCGCCAGCAGCCAAGTGGACGAGGATGAGCAGTTCTTC
NA	TRBJ1-4	TRBV5-1	13	NA	CASSPSVGEELFF	TGCGCCAGCAGCCCTTCGGTAGGCGAGGAACTGTTTTTT
NA	TRBJ1-5	TRBV18	15	NA	CASSPRADSNQPQHF	TGTGCCAGCTCACCAAGGGCAGATAGCAATCAGCCCCAGCATTTT
NA	TRBJ1-3	TRBV9	16	NA	CASSFGHPGSGNTIYF	TGTGCCAGCAGCTTTGGACACCCCGGCTCTGGAAACACCATATATTTT
NA	TRBJ2-5	TRBV9	17	TRBD2	CASSVGASGGFQETQYF	TGTGCCAGCAGCGTAGGTGCTAGCGGTGGGTTCCAAGAGACCCAGTACTTC
many	TRBJ2-5	TRBV29-1	12	NA	CSYNGIQETQYF	TGCAGCTACAACGGAATACAAGAGACCCAGTACTTC
NA	TRBJ1-5	TRBV30	12	NA	CAWSLGYQPQHF	TGTGCCTGGAGTCTGGGGTATCAGCCCCAGCATTTT
NA	TRBJ2-7	TRBV19	15	NA	CASSMGPGVNYEQYF	TGTGCCAGTAGTATGGGCCCGGGGGTGAACTACGAGCAGTACTTC
NA	TRBJ2-2	TRBV4-2	14	NA	CASSQVGEGRELFF	TGTGCCAGCAGCCAAGTGGGGGAAGGACGGGAGCTGTTTTTT
once	TRBJ2-7	TRBV5-4	15	NA	CASSLFGGGIDEQYF	TGTGCCAGCAGCTTGTTTGGGGGAGGAATCGACGAGCAGTACTTC
NA	TRBJ1-5	TRBV7-2	12	NA	CASSLSNQPQHF	TGTGCCAGCAGCTTAAGCAATCAGCCCCAGCATTTT
NA	TRBJ1-3	TRBV9	16	TRBD1	CASSVGTGVSGNTIYF	TGTGCCAGCAGCGTAGGGACAGGGGTTTCTGGAAACACCATATATTTT
few	TRBJ2-7	TRBV6-1	15	TRBD1	CASSIGTGGVYEQYF	TGTGCCAGCAGTATCGGGACAGGGGGGGTCTACGAGCAGTACTTC
few	TRBJ2-3	TRBV28	15	NA	CASRGGAGRPDTQYF	TGTGCCAGCAGGGGTGGGGCGGGGAGGCCAGATACGCAGTATTTT
NA	TRBJ2-3	TRBV29-1	16	NA	CSVEGGGYDSTDTQYF	TGCAGCGTTGAAGGGGGTGGCTACGACAGCACAGATACGCAGTATTTT
few	TRBJ2-1	TRBV11-2	15	NA	CASTPEVPAVGEQFF	TGTGCCAGCACCCCTGAGGTTCCGGCGGTGGGTGAGCAGTTCTTC
NA	TRBJ2-1	TRBV7-2	14	TRBD2	CASSLTSGGYEQFF	TGTGCCAGCAGCTTAACTAGCGGTGGCTATGAGCAGTTCTTC